This section outlines one T cell receptor beta chain sequence together with its context. The target of this receptor is not known. No per-base quality is available; no much larger clone lies one base away. The sample comes from a study of beta chain bispecific antibodies for T cell cancers listed by TCRdb under 2021. As for the study more broadly: After T cells from healthy donors were cocultured with bispecific antibodies and T cell leukemia lines, the researchers used TRBV sequencing of the cells that survived to measure how much each TRBV family was depleted. Surface TRBV12 (TRBV12-3) was expressed on Jurkat cells, and surface TRBV5-5 was expressed on HPB-ALL cells. The paper's findings and limits, for the study overall: Every sequenced sample was a mix of normal T cells and leukemia cell line cells, and most of the targeted TRBV signal originated from the leukemia cells instead of the normal T cells. Cross-reactivity of the anti-TRBV5-5 antibody with TRBV5-6 was attributed to high sequence similarity between the two genes.

V is reduced by 0 bases and J by 4 bases, leaving a spacing of 10 bases between them. From a lookup of the germline V gene (reference sequence), CDR1 and CDR2 are PRHDT and FYEKMQ. The CDR3 starts with the cysteine, ends with the phenylalanine, and has 14 residues. Only the CDR3 DNA stays, 42 bases, in frame from base 1. Unique molecular identifier barcodes were built into the libraries and used for clonotype quantification. Qiagen AllPrep DNA/RNA Micro kits were used to isolate total RNA, and an Agilent TapeStation was used to check RNA quality. TCR beta libraries were built by 5' RACE: cDNA synthesis followed by two PCR steps using TCR beta constant-region gene-specific primers. TCR beta libraries were sequenced on an Illumina MiSeq platform. The authors' pipeline ran thus. MIGEC, MiXCR and VDJtools were used for read processing. The frequency of each clonotype was calculated as the fraction of all unique molecular identifiers in the sample that belonged to that clonotype. Nonfunctional TRBV genes classified in IMGT as pseudogenes or open reading frames, such as TRBV1, TRBV12-1 and TRBV21, were excluded. The public sequencing data were trimmed at Q25 with fastp and processed into clonotypes with MiXCR by TCRdb, which kept only in-frame beta chains. A single entry per CDR3 protein holds the most common genes and DNA from its merged rows. It is TCRdb's table, rather than the study itself, that gives the V and J calls and clone size. The sample yields tens of thousands of distinct CDR3 sequences; about 2.7% were counted once. Roughly 29% of the sample belongs to the ten largest clones.

T cells were expanded from blood mononuclear cells with anti-CD3 antibody OKT3 or CD3/CD28 Dynabeads for roughly 3 days. Expanded T cells were maintained in RPMI 1640 supplemented with about 9.5% fetal bovine serum, recombinant human IL-2 (about 100 IU/ml) and IL-7 (around 5 ng/ml). Each coculture contained approximately 5 x 10^4 normal T cells, approximately 5 x 10^4 target cells and bispecific antibody in roughly 97 ul and was incubated for 15 to 20 hours at 37 degrees C. Each bispecific antibody was composed of two single-chain variable fragments, which were expressed in a single-chain diabody format with a His tag. The effector T cells were obtained from healthy human donors, with peripheral blood mononuclear cells isolated from leukapheresis samples by Ficoll density gradient centrifugation.

This TCR came from a human donor in good health. Some clones in this sample may be carry-over from other donors' samples. The specimen was healthy donor T cells cultured with leukemia cells. The rearrangement combines TRBV13 with TRBJ2-7; perhaps TRBD1 is the D gene, with 6 bases matching. The CDR3 region has the sequence CASSLGGQKYEQYF. Read as DNA, the sequence is TGTGCCAGCAGCTTAGGCGGACAGAAGTACGAGCAGTACTTC.